This entry features one T cell receptor beta chain sequence. Its matching antigen is unknown. These data are taken from a study of T cells in Graves' hyperthyroidism and ophthalmopathy. Amplified TCR beta CDR3 regions derived from RNA transcripts. HTBI primers were used for first-round RT-PCR of the TCR CDR3. One entry per CDR3 protein results from TCRdb running MiXCR on the multiplex PCR reads. Among 490,000 or so distinct CDR3 sequences, approximately 23% were seen once, and the ten largest hold under 55%. Findings of the study overall: Blood held most thyroid clonotypes expanded above 0.001 frequency.

This CDR3 has 17 residues. V lost 5 bases and J 2 bases, leaving 22 bases between the germline ends. Germline assignment: CDR1 SGHTA and CDR2 FQGNSA. Patients were excluded for uncontrolled infection, other autoimmune disease, pregnancy or lactation. Clinical symptoms, serum thyroxine and TRAb, thyroid ultrasound and orbital computed tomography were used for the diagnoses. PBMCs were collected from a roughly 9.7 ml volume of fresh peripheral blood. Sequenced: blood. V is TRBV7-2 and J is TRBJ2-7; D tentatively fits TRBD1 or TRBD2 (6 bases each). The sequence came from a woman between 65 and 79 years old with Graves' ophthalmopathy. The CDR3 nucleotides read TGTGCCAGCAGCCCTAATAGCGGCCCCCCAGGGGCCTACGAGCAGTACTTC. Protein sequence: CASSPNSGPPGAYEQYF.